This TCR beta chain was sequenced during a study of blood T cell repertoires in COVID-19. Sequenced by immunoSEQ multiplex PCR; TCRdb stores in-frame clones only, minus some. The sample has around 400,000 clones, about 90% seen once. V was clipped by 6 bases and J by 4 bases, with 15 bases between them. The CDR3 consists of 14 residues. The germline CDR1 and CDR2 sequences are MNHEY and SVGAGI. The sequence was obtained from a woman aged 25 to 39 with COVID-19, enrolled during active disease. Sequenced: peripheral blood. The rearrangement joins TRBV6-5 to TRBJ1-2, with D tentatively TRBD1 (6 bases). CDR3 sequence reads: CASSNPGHLYGYTF. In nucleotides, the CDR3 is TGTGCCAGCAGCAACCCGGGACACCTCTATGGCTACACCTTC.